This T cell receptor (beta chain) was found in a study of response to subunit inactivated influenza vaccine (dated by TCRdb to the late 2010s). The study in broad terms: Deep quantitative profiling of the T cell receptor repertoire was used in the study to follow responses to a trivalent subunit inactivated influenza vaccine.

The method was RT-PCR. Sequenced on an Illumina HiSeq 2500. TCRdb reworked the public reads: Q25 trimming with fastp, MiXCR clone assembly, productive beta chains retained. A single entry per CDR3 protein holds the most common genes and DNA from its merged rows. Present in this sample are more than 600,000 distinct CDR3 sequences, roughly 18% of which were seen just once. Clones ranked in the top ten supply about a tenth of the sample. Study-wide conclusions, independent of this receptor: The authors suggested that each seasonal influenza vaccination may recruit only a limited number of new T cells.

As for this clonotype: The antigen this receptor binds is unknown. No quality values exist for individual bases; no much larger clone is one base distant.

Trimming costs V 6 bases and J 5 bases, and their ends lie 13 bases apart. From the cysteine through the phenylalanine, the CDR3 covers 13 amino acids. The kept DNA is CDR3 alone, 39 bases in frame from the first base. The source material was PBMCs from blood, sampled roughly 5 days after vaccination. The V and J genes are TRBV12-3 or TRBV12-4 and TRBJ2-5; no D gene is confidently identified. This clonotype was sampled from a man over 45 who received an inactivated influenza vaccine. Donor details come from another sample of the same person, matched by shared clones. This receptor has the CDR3 CASSPTLRETQYF. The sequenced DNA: TGTGCCAGCAGCCCGACTTTACGGGAGACCCAGTACTTC.